Listed below are T cell receptor beta chains from one sample, sequenced in a study of beta chain features in type 1 diabetes. The protocol was immunoSEQ multiplex PCR, while the TCRdb copy is restricted to in-frame clones and leaves out a portion. Found here are around 260,000 clones, roughly a quarter of them singletons; the top ten hold around 0.012%. Sequenced sample: naive CD4+ T cells from blood. Every receptor here comes from a woman aged 30 to 39 with type 1 diabetes. The CDR3 runs from the conserved cysteine through the conserved F or W. Fields, in order: clone size, J gene, D gene, V gene, CDR3 length, CDR3 protein, CDR3 DNA. The D gene is left open where the match is weak. Some rows have no size entry. The others give once, few or many, or a class for an expanded clone.

clone size: -
J gene: TRBJ2-7
D gene: TRBD2
V gene: TRBV10-3
CDR3 length: 16
CDR3 protein: CAISESGSGSFYEQYF
CDR3 DNA: TGTGCCATCAGTGAGTCTGGTAGCGGGAGTTTCTACGAGCAGTACTTC

clone size: -
J gene: TRBJ2-3
D gene: TRBD2
V gene: TRBV5-6
CDR3 length: 15
CDR3 protein: CASSSLAGVSDTQYF
CDR3 DNA: TGTGCCAGCAGCTCGCTAGCGGGAGTGTCTGATACGCAGTATTTT

clone size: -
J gene: TRBJ2-1
D gene: -
V gene: TRBV9
CDR3 length: 13
CDR3 protein: CASSVQRDNEQFF
CDR3 DNA: TGTGCCAGCAGCGTACAGCGTGACAATGAGCAGTTCTTC

clone size: few
J gene: TRBJ1-2
D gene: -
V gene: TRBV7-9
CDR3 length: 16
CDR3 protein: CASSSGTPGLGYGYTF
CDR3 DNA: TGTGCCAGCAGCTCCGGGACTCCCGGGCTTGGCTATGGCTACACCTTC

clone size: few
J gene: TRBJ1-1
D gene: -
V gene: TRBV21-1
CDR3 length: 13
CDR3 protein: CASSKTRNTEAFF
CDR3 DNA: TGTGCCAGCAGCAAAACACGGAACACTGAAGCTTTCTTT

clone size: -
J gene: TRBJ2-1
D gene: TRBD2
V gene: TRBV7-8
CDR3 length: 18
CDR3 protein: CASSKTGLAGVEYNEQFF
CDR3 DNA: TGTGCCAGCAGCAAAACGGGACTAGCGGGAGTCGAATACAATGAGCAGTTCTTC

clone size: -
J gene: TRBJ1-4
D gene: TRBD1
V gene: TRBV4-1
CDR3 length: 14
CDR3 protein: CASSPRDSNEKLFF
CDR3 DNA: TGCGCCAGCAGCCCCCGGGACAGTAATGAAAAACTGTTTTTT

clone size: few
J gene: TRBJ2-3
D gene: -
V gene: TRBV19
CDR3 length: 16
CDR3 protein: CASSLLDRLSTDTQYF
CDR3 DNA: TGTGCCAGTAGTCTATTAGACAGACTGAGCACAGATACGCAGTATTTT

clone size: -
J gene: TRBJ2-1
D gene: -
V gene: TRBV7-3
CDR3 length: 12
CDR3 protein: CASSLSGNEQFF
CDR3 DNA: TGTGCCAGCAGCTTAAGCGGCAATGAGCAGTTCTTC

clone size: -
J gene: TRBJ2-4
D gene: TRBD2
V gene: TRBV27
CDR3 length: 12
CDR3 protein: CASRPIAGVEYF
CDR3 DNA: TGTGCCAGCAGACCTATAGCGGGAGTCGAGTACTTC

clone size: -
J gene: TRBJ1-5
D gene: -
V gene: TRBV19
CDR3 length: 16
CDR3 protein: CASGVGRYYSNQPQHF
CDR3 DNA: TGTGCCAGTGGGGTGGGGCGATATTATAGCAATCAGCCCCAGCATTTT

clone size: -
J gene: TRBJ2-3
D gene: -
V gene: TRBV21-1
CDR3 length: 17
CDR3 protein: CASSNEGELAGIVTQYF
CDR3 DNA: TGTGCCAGCAGCAACGAAGGTGAACTAGCGGGAATCGTTACGCAGTATTTT

clone size: -
J gene: TRBJ2-6
D gene: -
V gene: TRBV7-2
CDR3 length: 16
CDR3 protein: CASTERGLSGANVLTF
CDR3 DNA: TGTGCCAGCACTGAACGAGGACTCTCTGGGGCCAACGTCCTGACTTTC

clone size: few
J gene: TRBJ2-5
D gene: TRBD2
V gene: TRBV2
CDR3 length: 13
CDR3 protein: CAGGLAGAETQYF
CDR3 DNA: TGTGCCGGGGGACTAGCGGGAGCAGAGACCCAGTACTTC

clone size: -
J gene: TRBJ2-1
D gene: -
V gene: TRBV9
CDR3 length: 15
CDR3 protein: CASSVRTGSYNEQFF
CDR3 DNA: TGTGCCAGCAGCGTGCGGACTGGCTCCTACAATGAGCAGTTCTTC

clone size: once
J gene: TRBJ2-7
D gene: -
V gene: TRBV15
CDR3 length: 15
CDR3 protein: CATSSGGHLSYEQYF
CDR3 DNA: TGTGCCACCAGCAGTGGCGGCCACCTCTCCTACGAGCAGTACTTC

clone size: -
J gene: TRBJ1-1
D gene: -
V gene: TRBV4-1
CDR3 length: 17
CDR3 protein: CASSPRRGRARDTEAFF
CDR3 DNA: TGCGCCAGCAGCCCCCGAAGAGGGAGGGCGAGGGACACTGAAGCTTTCTTT

clone size: -
J gene: TRBJ2-3
D gene: -
V gene: TRBV6-5
CDR3 length: 14
CDR3 protein: CASSPWLDTDTQYF
CDR3 DNA: TGTGCCAGCAGTCCGTGGCTAGACACAGATACGCAGTATTTT

clone size: -
J gene: TRBJ2-1
D gene: TRBD1
V gene: TRBV7-9
CDR3 length: 15
CDR3 protein: CASSLRDRVPDEQFF
CDR3 DNA: TGTGCCAGCAGCCTCCGGGACAGGGTTCCTGATGAGCAGTTCTTC

clone size: -
J gene: TRBJ1-3
D gene: -
V gene: TRBV28
CDR3 length: 12
CDR3 protein: CASYGGGNTIYF
CDR3 DNA: TGTGCCAGTTACGGTGGCGGTAACACCATATATTTT

clone size: few
J gene: TRBJ2-1
D gene: TRBD2
V gene: TRBV5-1
CDR3 length: 16
CDR3 protein: CASSLAGGLAGNEQFF
CDR3 DNA: TGCGCCAGCAGCTTGGCCGGGGGACTAGCGGGAAATGAGCAGTTCTTC

clone size: -
J gene: TRBJ2-1
D gene: TRBD2
V gene: TRBV5-4
CDR3 length: 16
CDR3 protein: CASNRGGTSDYNEQFF
CDR3 DNA: TGTGCCAGCAATCGAGGAGGGACTAGCGACTACAATGAGCAGTTCTTC

clone size: few
J gene: TRBJ2-2
D gene: -
V gene: TRBV18
CDR3 length: 14
CDR3 protein: CASSRVQQTGELFF
CDR3 DNA: TGTGCCAGCTCACGAGTACAGCAGACCGGGGAGCTGTTTTTT

clone size: -
J gene: TRBJ2-5
D gene: TRBD2
V gene: TRBV9
CDR3 length: 14
CDR3 protein: CASSPSGSGETQYF
CDR3 DNA: TGTGCCAGCAGCCCTAGCGGGAGTGGGGAGACCCAGTACTTC

clone size: -
J gene: TRBJ1-2
D gene: -
V gene: TRBV29-1
CDR3 length: 12
CDR3 protein: CSVDSGGEGYTF
CDR3 DNA: TGCAGCGTTGATAGCGGCGGGGAGGGCTACACCTTC

clone size: -
J gene: TRBJ1-2
D gene: -
V gene: TRBV9
CDR3 length: 15
CDR3 protein: CASSVESRGRDGYTF
CDR3 DNA: TGTGCCAGCAGCGTAGAATCCAGGGGAAGGGATGGCTACACCTTC

clone size: few
J gene: TRBJ2-2
D gene: -
V gene: TRBV10-3
CDR3 length: 15
CDR3 protein: CAIRDREANTGELFF
CDR3 DNA: TGTGCCATCAGAGACAGGGAGGCGAACACCGGGGAGCTGTTTTTT

clone size: -
J gene: TRBJ2-7
D gene: TRBD2
V gene: TRBV7-7
CDR3 length: 13
CDR3 protein: CASSSGLAHEQYF
CDR3 DNA: TGTGCTAGCAGCTCGGGACTAGCACACGAGCAGTACTTC

clone size: -
J gene: TRBJ2-7
D gene: -
V gene: TRBV11-1
CDR3 length: 14
CDR3 protein: CASSLATESYEQYF
CDR3 DNA: TGTGCCAGCAGCTTAGCGACAGAGTCCTACGAGCAGTACTTC

clone size: few
J gene: TRBJ2-7
D gene: -
V gene: TRBV30
CDR3 length: 14
CDR3 protein: CAWSVTRISYEQYF
CDR3 DNA: TGTGCCTGGAGTGTAACGAGGATCTCCTACGAGCAGTACTTC

clone size: few
J gene: TRBJ2-4
D gene: TRBD2
V gene: TRBV12-5
CDR3 length: 16
CDR3 protein: CASGSSGGLAKNIQYF
CDR3 DNA: TGTGCTAGTGGTTCGAGCGGGGGGCTAGCCAAAAACATTCAGTACTTC